The rows below give T cell receptor beta chains drawn from one sample of a study of T-cell memory formation after mild COVID-19. In TCRdb, the 5' RACE reads were re-called with MiXCR into one record per CDR3 protein. The table includes some 7,400 distinct CDR3 sequences, roughly 30% detected once. Sequenced: PBMCs or a T cell subset sorted from them (not recorded which). These receptors all stem from an adult woman who had mild COVID-19 (a few samples of this study predate the infection). Cell type and time point are not known. The CDR3 runs from the conserved cysteine through the conserved F or W. D genes are given only for firm matches. Clone size is given for some rows only: seen once, a few or many times, or a class if the clone is expanded.

NA NA TRBJ2-7 TRBV7-9 CASSLHQRTYEQYF TGTGCCAGCAGCTTACATCAGCGGACCTACGAGCAGTACTTC
TRBD1 NA TRBJ2-1 TRBV29-1 CSVDDRASYNEQFF TGCAGCGTGGATGACAGGGCTTCCTACAATGAGCAGTTCTTC
TRBD2 many TRBJ2-5 TRBV14 CASSWTSGAREGKQETQYF TGTGCCAGCAGCTGGACTAGCGGGGCCAGGGAAGGAAAACAAGAGACCCAGTACTTC
TRBD1 many TRBJ2-2 TRBV24-1 CATSVTGALNTGELFF TGTGCCACCAGTGTAACAGGGGCCTTGAACACCGGGGAGCTGTTTTTT
NA medium-sized TRBJ1-1 TRBV5-4 CASSLEKAFDTEAFF TGTGCCAGCAGCTTGGAAAAGGCCTTTGACACTGAAGCTTTCTTT
NA many TRBJ2-7 TRBV5-5 CASSISYEQYF TGTGCCAGCAGCATCTCCTACGAGCAGTACTTC
NA few TRBJ2-1 TRBV7-2 CASRDIGTFGDEQFF TGTGCCAGCAGAGATATCGGGACATTCGGCGATGAGCAGTTCTTC
TRBD2 many TRBJ2-7 TRBV7-2 CASSPSPGTSGSGYEQYF TGTGCCAGCAGCCCCAGCCCCGGGACTAGCGGGAGTGGATACGAGCAGTACTTC
NA NA TRBJ2-5 TRBV12-3/TRBV12-4 CASSLRVQETQYF TGTGCCAGCAGTTTGAGGGTTCAAGAGACCCAGTACTTC
NA many TRBJ2-2 TRBV29-1 CSVVGGIGELFF TGCAGCGTTGTTGGGGGGATCGGGGAGCTGTTTTTT
NA NA TRBJ1-1 TRBV7-2 CASSLHQNTEAFF TGTGCCAGCAGCTTACATCAGAACACTGAAGCTTTCTTT
TRBD1 many TRBJ1-2 TRBV6-5 CASSPRQGYGYTF TGTGCCAGCAGCCCACGACAGGGATATGGCTACACCTTC
NA many TRBJ1-2 TRBV30 CAWSVMGYYGYTF TGTGCCTGGAGTGTAATGGGTTACTATGGCTACACCTTC
NA medium-sized TRBJ2-7 TRBV10-2 CASSGPPTYEQYF TGCGCCAGCAGTGGACCGCCAACCTACGAGCAGTACTTC
TRBD2 medium-sized TRBJ2-7 TRBV29-1 CSVLLAGYYEQYF TGCAGCGTGTTGCTAGCGGGGTACTACGAGCAGTACTTC
TRBD1 medium-sized TRBJ1-1 TRBV4-2 CASSQEWDRANTEAFF TGTGCCAGCAGCCAAGAGTGGGACAGGGCGAACACTGAAGCTTTCTTT
NA NA TRBJ2-5 TRBV5-1 CASSLDREGETQYF TGCGCCAGCAGCTTGGACAGGGAAGGAGAGACCCAGTACTTC
NA NA TRBJ2-4 TRBV7-8 CASSLDEVSKNIQYF TGTGCCAGCAGCTTAGATGAAGTCTCCAAAAACATTCAGTACTTC
NA medium-sized TRBJ1-2 TRBV29-1 CSVGLSYGYTF TGCAGCGTGGGCTTATCTTATGGCTACACCTTC
NA NA TRBJ2-5 TRBV12-3/TRBV12-4 CASSEYQETQYF TGTGCCAGCAGCGAGTACCAAGAGACCCAGTACTTC
TRBD2 NA TRBJ2-3 TRBV7-6 CASSPAGNTDTQYF TGTGCCAGCAGCCCAGCGGGGAACACAGATACGCAGTATTTT
TRBD1 many TRBJ2-7 TRBV24-1 CATSDGTADEQYF TGTGCCACCAGTGATGGGACAGCCGACGAGCAGTACTTC
NA many TRBJ1-1 TRBV9 CASSVGSRESSNTEAFF TGTGCCAGCAGCGTAGGAAGTAGGGAGTCTTCGAACACTGAAGCTTTCTTT
TRBD2 many TRBJ2-7 TRBV10-3 CAISGGSGSQYEQYF TGTGCCATCAGCGGGGGAAGCGGGAGCCAGTACGAGCAGTACTTC
NA NA TRBJ1-3 TRBV3-1 CASSQMMDSGNTIYF TGTGCCAGCAGCCAGATGATGGACAGTGGAAACACCATATATTTT
NA NA TRBJ2-3 TRBV7-6 CASSGGDTQYF TGTGCCAGCAGCGGAGGTGATACGCAGTATTTT
TRBD2 many TRBJ2-3 TRBV7-8 CASSLYGRALTDTQYF TGTGCCAGCAGCTTATACGGGAGGGCCCTCACAGATACGCAGTATTTT
NA many TRBJ2-7 TRBV12-3/TRBV12-4 CASSFRGVDYEQYF TGTGCCAGCAGTTTCAGGGGGGTCGACTACGAGCAGTACTTC
TRBD2 many TRBJ2-3 TRBV7-3 CASSLTRPGGNTDTQYF TGTGCCAGCAGCTTAACGAGGCCGGGGGGTAACACAGATACGCAGTATTTT
TRBD1 NA TRBJ2-7 TRBV7-6 CASSQMWGQGYEQYF TGTGCCAGCAGCCAAATGTGGGGACAGGGGTACGAGCAGTACTTC
NA many TRBJ2-2 TRBV7-6 CASRRPEMPGELFF TGTGCCAGCAGACGACCAGAAATGCCCGGGGAGCTGTTTTTT
NA many TRBJ1-1 TRBV19 CASSIGPGNTEAFF TGTGCCAGTAGTATAGGACCGGGAAACACTGAAGCTTTCTTT
NA NA TRBJ2-3 TRBV7-2 CATHGGRDTQYF TGTGCCACTCACGGGGGGCGGGATACGCAGTATTTT
NA NA TRBJ2-3 TRBV25-1 CASSDSYTDTQYF TGTGCCAGCAGCGACTCGTACACAGATACGCAGTATTTT
NA NA TRBJ2-1 TRBV18 CASSPPGVNEQFF TGTGCCAGCTCACCACCGGGAGTCAATGAGCAGTTCTTC
TRBD1 many TRBJ1-2 TRBV6-5 CASSSRGQETNYGYTF TGTGCCAGCAGTTCGCGTGGACAGGAGACTAACTATGGCTACACCTTC
NA NA TRBJ2-3 TRBV12-3/TRBV12-4 CASSPSTDTQYF TGTGCCAGCAGTCCGAGCACAGATACGCAGTATTTT
NA many TRBJ2-7 TRBV6-5 CASSNHNRVYEQYF TGTGCCAGCAGTAACCATAACAGGGTTTACGAGCAGTACTTC
TRBD1 NA TRBJ1-1 TRBV7-2 CASSYRQGTEAFF TGTGCCAGCAGCTACCGACAGGGCACTGAAGCTTTCTTT
NA many TRBJ1-1 TRBV20-1 CSSRVQENTEAFF TGCAGTTCAAGGGTACAGGAGAACACTGAAGCTTTCTTT
NA many TRBJ1-3 TRBV5-1 CASKGYSGNTIYF TGCGCCAGCAAGGGGTACTCTGGAAACACCATATATTTT
NA many TRBJ2-6 TRBV12-3/TRBV12-4 CASLTSGANVLTF TGTGCCAGCTTGACCTCTGGGGCCAACGTCCTGACTTTC